This T cell receptor beta chain was profiled in a study of cytomegalovirus exposure and HLA in healthy donors. Overall study findings and caveats: Later on, analysis showed that most CMV-associated TCR beta chains appeared to be HLA-restricted. TCR beta V- and J-gene trimming, according to a later analysis, was linked to a missense DCLRE1C variant. HLA allele associations emerged for some 16,000 TCR beta sequences in a later analysis, at 0.05 false discovery rate.

Concerning this clone: What it binds is not known.

13 Jbeta primers and 60 Vbeta primers were used for the PCR. Using immunoSEQ multiplex PCR, the repertoire was profiled, and TCRdb retains in-frame clones only, with some absent. The specimen's table records 55,000 to 85,000 clones. Trimming stripped 4 bases from V and 9 bases from J, with 9 bases between. CDR3 length: 11 amino acids. In germline, CDR1 is SEHNR, CDR2 FQNEAQ (reference sequence). The chain is built from TRBV7-9 and TRBJ2-5; TRBD2 is a possible D gene (6 bases). The specimen sequenced was PBMCs. The clonotype was recovered from a female donor in good health and CMV-seropositive. CDR3 sequence reads: CASSSGEAQYF. Here the CDR3 DNA reads TGTGCCAGCAGCTCCGGGGAGGCCCAGTACTTC.